This entry lists 15 T cell receptor beta chains sequenced from one sample in a study of T cells after yellow fever vaccination (dated by TCRdb to between 2017 and 2020). The treatment or condition label on this specimen signifies: live attenuated yellow fever vaccine strain. Library preparation employed 5' RACE. TCRdb records Illumina HiSeq 2500 as the sequencer. Clones were called with MiXCR by TCRdb after fastp trimmed the public reads at Q25, and only in-frame beta chains were retained. Rows with a matching CDR3 protein are joined into one entry that keeps the most common DNA and genes. The sample table lists more than 300,000 distinct CDR3 sequences, 6.5% to 8.5% of them with a count of one. Roughly 19% of the sample is taken by the ten largest. Sequencing was performed on PBMCs, taken more than 40 days after the first yellow fever vaccination. These TCRs come from a man aged 18 to 35 who received the YFV17D yellow fever vaccine.

In this sample, this clonotype turned up a few times. J is TRBJ2-5 and V is TRBV20-1, with 7 bases matching TRBD2. V trimming: 0 bases; J trimming: 4 bases; junction bases outside the gene matches: 8. CDR1 DFQATT and CDR2 SNEGSKA come from the germline V gene (reference sequence). This CDR3 is built from 15 residues. The CDR3 here is CSARDLGEGVETQYF. CDR3 sequence (DNA): TGCAGTGCTAGAGATCTCGGGGAGGGAGTAGAGACCCAGTACTTC.

The rearrangement joins TRBV6-4 to TRBJ2-1; D uncertain. Germline lookup yields CDR1 MRHNA and CDR2 SNTAGT. Trimming took off 2 bases at V and 4 bases at J, with 12 bases between the two ends. The CDR3 consists of 15 residues. The CDR3 DNA sequence: TGTGCCAGCAGTGACAGGAGCGACCTTTACAATGAGCAGTTCTTC. This codes for CASSDRSDLYNEQFF.

CDR3 loop: CASSQRRIQGWVMNTEAFF. CDR3 nucleotides: TGCGCCAGCAGCCAACGACGTATACAGGGCTGGGTCATGAACACTGAAGCTTTCTTT. The gene calls are TRBV4-1 and TRBJ1-1; D is possibly TRBD1 (6 bases). The CDR3 totals 19 residues. Deletions cut 2 bases from V and 0 bases from J, with 22 bases between. From germline, CDR1 is MGHRA and CDR2 YSYEKL.

The chain uses TRBV5-1 and TRBJ2-3, with 9 bases fitting TRBD1. The CDR3 consists of 15 residues. V shed 2 bases, J shed 5 bases, and the junction held 6 bases outside the gene matches. Germline CDR1 SGHRS, CDR2 YFSETQ. This CDR3 is CASSFGDRAGDTQYF. The CDR3 DNA sequence: TGCGCCAGCAGCTTCGGGGACAGGGCGGGAGATACGCAGTATTTT.

The chain recombines TRBV20-1 with TRBJ1-5, with D perhaps matching TRBD1 (5 bases). V was shortened by 0 bases and J by 6 bases, with 9 bases between the two germline ends. The CDR3 extends over 13 amino acids. CDR1 and CDR2 from the germline V gene are DFQATT and SNEGSKA (reference sequence). The CDR3 is CSARDFQGQPQHF. As DNA, the CDR3 is TGCAGTGCTAGAGATTTCCAGGGTCAGCCCCAGCATTTT.

This clonotype occurred many times. The V call is TRBV5-6, the J call TRBJ1-2, with D possibly TRBD1 on 5 matching bases. Germline lookup yields CDR1 SGHDT and CDR2 YYEEEE. This CDR3 spans 14 amino acids. The V end lost 1 base, the J end lost 6 bases, and 13 bases lay between the germline ends. The chain's CDR3 is CASSLSGKVHGYTF. The DNA for the CDR3 is TGTGCCAGCAGCTTGTCAGGGAAGGTGCATGGCTACACCTTC.

The chain employs TRBV20-1 and TRBJ2-7; TRBD1 or TRBD2 may be the D gene (5 bases each). Trimming shortened V by 4 bases and J by 0 bases, and 13 bases separated the two germline ends. The CDR3 sequence is 14 residues long. Germline V gives CDR1 DFQATT, CDR2 SNEGSKA (reference sequence). The CDR3 region has the DNA TGCAGTGCTACCGCAGGGACCACCTCCTACGAGCAGTACGTC. This sequence encodes CSATAGTTSYEQYV.

The V gene is TRBV7-2, the J gene TRBJ2-3, with TRBD1 identical over 8 bases. V lost 5 bases and J lost 2; bases outside the gene matches: 3. In germline, CDR1 is SGHTA, CDR2 FQGNSA. The CDR3 length is 14 residues. The CDR3 sequence is CASSQGAHTDTQYF. In nucleotides, the CDR3 is TGTGCCAGCAGCCAGGGGGCCCACACAGATACGCAGTATTTT.

This clonotype has only a few counts. The chain couples TRBV6-2 or TRBV6-3 to TRBJ2-7; D might be TRBD1 or TRBD2, each matching 5 bases. Germline lookup yields CDR1 MNHEY and CDR2 SVGEGT. The length of the CDR3 is 11 residues. The CDR3 sequence is CASGRSYEQYV. The CDR3 nucleotides read TGTGCTTCGGGACGGTCGTACGAGCAGTACGTC.

The sample holds many counts of this clonotype. This sequence joins TRBV6-2 or TRBV6-3 and TRBJ2-5; D may be TRBD2 (5 bases). Germline V lookup: CDR1 MNHEY, CDR2 SVGEGT. Between the trimmed V and J ends, which lost 6 bases and 2 bases, there was a span of 10 bases. This CDR3 has 13 amino acids. DNA of the CDR3: TGTGCCAGCAGCTGGACTTTTCAAGAGACCCAGTACTTC. Protein product: CASSWTFQETQYF.

This clonotype was seen only a few times. The chain joins TRBV6-5 to TRBJ1-1; tentative D call: TRBD1 (6 bases). CDR1 and CDR2 (germline): MNHEY, SVGAGI. The CDR3 contains 15 residues. V lost 5 bases to trimming and J lost 4 bases, with 17 bases between them. The DNA for the CDR3 is TGTGCCAGCAGTCCCTGGGACAACAAGGGCACTGAAGCTTTCTTT. Translation gives CASSPWDNKGTEAFF.

This clonotype has a count of ten or more. The V gene is TRBV7-2, the J gene TRBJ1-1, with no clear D. This CDR3 contains 12 residues. The germline CDR1 and CDR2 sequences are SGHTA and FQGNSA. Trimming cost V 3 bases and J 0 bases, with 2 bases left between them. This chain's CDR3 is CASSLMNTEAFF. The CDR3 DNA sequence: TGTGCCAGCAGCTTGATGAACACTGAAGCTTTCTTT.

CDR3 DNA: TGTGCCAGCAGGATAACAGGGTCCGCAGATACGCAGTATTTT. This gives the protein CASRITGSADTQYF. This chain links TRBV28 with TRBJ2-3, with D tentatively TRBD1 (6 bases). This CDR3 has 14 amino acids. The V gene's germline CDR1 is MDHEN and CDR2 SYDVKM. V was trimmed by 6 bases and J by 4 bases, leaving 14 bases between them.

A few counts support this clonotype. The rearrangement links TRBV4-3 to TRBJ2-1; 8 bases are a match to TRBD2. CDR1 is LGHNA, CDR2 YSLEER, per germline. This CDR3 contains 16 residues. The junction had 5 bases not matched to a gene; V was cut back by 0 bases and J by 4 bases. The CDR3 sequence: CASSQDRGGGYNEQFF. DNA for the CDR3: TGCGCCAGCAGCCAAGATAGGGGCGGGGGGTACAATGAGCAGTTCTTC.

This clonotype showed up many times. The chain is built from TRBV7-8 and TRBJ2-5; D gene uncertain. Germline lookup yields CDR1 SGHVS and CDR2 FQNEAQ. The CDR3 spans 14 residues. V lost 1 base and J lost 3, with 9 bases in between. The CDR3 sequence: CASSLVWAEETQYF. CDR3 bases: TGTGCCAGCAGCTTAGTTTGGGCAGAAGAGACCCAGTACTTC. The full variable domain, in which reference TRBV7-8 and TRBJ2-5 provide the parts outside the CDR3, is GAGVSQSPRYKVAKRGQDVALRCDPISGHVSLFWYQQALGQGPEFLTYFQNEAQLDKSGLPSDRFFAERPEGSVSTLKIQRTQQEDSAVYLCASSLVWAEETQYFGPGTRLLVL.